The 6 T cell receptor beta chains reported below all come from one sample, sequenced in a study of beta chain features in type 1 diabetes. These receptors lack a known antigen. General study findings and limits: Among patients with Type 1 diabetes, TCRB CDR3s were moderately but significantly shorter in every one of the four CD4+ subsets.

Sequenced material consisted of expressed TCRB transcripts (all of the isolated RNA was reverse transcribed). Generated by immunoSEQ multiplex PCR, the TCRdb table keeps only in-frame clones and is missing some. The data show around 130,000 clones, roughly 10% seen once. The specimen was central memory CD4+ T cells from blood. These receptors were taken from a man aged 30 to 39 with type 1 diabetes.

There are a few counts of this clone. The chain carries TRBV4-1 and TRBJ2-1, with 10 bases that match TRBD1. The V gene end was trimmed by 4 bases and the J gene end by 7 bases; junction bases not matched to a gene: 13. Germline loops: CDR1 MGHRA, CDR2 YSYEKL. CDR3 length: 17 amino acids. In nucleotides, the CDR3 is TGCGCCAGCAGCCGATCGATGGGGACAGGGGATTCAAATGAGCAGTTCTTC. Protein: CASSRSMGTGDSNEQFF.

The V gene is TRBV6-5, the J gene TRBJ2-1, with TRBD2 matching over 15 bases. The germline gives CDR1 MNHEY, CDR2 SVGAGI. V gave up 5 bases and J gave up 9 bases; unmatched junction bases: 5. The CDR3 is made up of 15 amino acids. The CDR3 protein is CASSRTSGGASEQFF. In DNA form, the CDR3 reads TGTGCCAGCAGTCGGACTAGCGGGGGGGCCAGTGAGCAGTTCTTC.

This clone appeared a few times. The V and J genes are TRBV6-6 and TRBJ2-1; 9 nucleotides match TRBD1. Germline V gene lookup returns CDR1 MNHNY and CDR2 SVGAGI (reference sequence). V dropped 10 bases and J dropped 6; count of bases not matched to a gene: 10. This CDR3 region has 14 residues. In DNA, the CDR3 is TGTGCCACCTTTAGGGGACAGGGCCCCAATGAGCAGTTCTTC. It yields the protein CATFRGQGPNEQFF.

The V call is TRBV29-1, the J call TRBJ2-7; no definite D call. CDR1 is SQVTM, CDR2 ANQGSEA, per germline. Trimming stripped 4 bases from V and 1 base from J, with 8 bases between. The CDR3 length is 12 residues. The DNA for the CDR3 is TGCAGCGTTGGTGAGGAATCCTACGAGCAGTACTTC. It yields the protein CSVGEESYEQYF.

The chain recombines TRBV19 with TRBJ2-7; a weak D match, TRBD1 (6 bases). V shed 10 bases and J shed 2 bases, with 15 bases lying between them. This CDR3 is 13 amino acids long. Per germline, CDR1 LNHDA and CDR2 SQIVND (reference sequence). The CDR3: CATKQQGPYEQYF. CDR3 DNA: TGTGCCACTAAACAACAGGGACCCTACGAGCAGTACTTC.

In regard to this clone: The junction shows a germline mismatch at one end, possibly a read error. The chain recombines TRBV18 with TRBJ2-7; 10 bases align to TRBD1. CDR3 length equals 11 residues. The germline gives CDR1 KGHSH, CDR2 LQKENI. DNA of the CDR3: TGTGCCAGCTCATTGGGACAGGGGCATTTCTTC. It is translated as CASSLGQGHFF.